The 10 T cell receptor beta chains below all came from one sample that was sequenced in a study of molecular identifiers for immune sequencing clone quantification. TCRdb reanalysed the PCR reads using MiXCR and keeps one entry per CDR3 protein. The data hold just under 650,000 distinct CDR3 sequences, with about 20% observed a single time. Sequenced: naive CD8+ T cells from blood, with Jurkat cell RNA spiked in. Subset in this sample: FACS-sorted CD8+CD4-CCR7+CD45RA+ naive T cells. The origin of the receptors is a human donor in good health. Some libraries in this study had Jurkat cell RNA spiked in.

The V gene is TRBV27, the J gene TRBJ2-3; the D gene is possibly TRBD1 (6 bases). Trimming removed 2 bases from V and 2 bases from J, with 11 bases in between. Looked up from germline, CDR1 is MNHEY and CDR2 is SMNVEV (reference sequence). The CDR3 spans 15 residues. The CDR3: CASSLMGAFTDTQYF. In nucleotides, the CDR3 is TGTGCCAGCAGTTTAATGGGGGCCTTCACAGATACGCAGTATTTT.

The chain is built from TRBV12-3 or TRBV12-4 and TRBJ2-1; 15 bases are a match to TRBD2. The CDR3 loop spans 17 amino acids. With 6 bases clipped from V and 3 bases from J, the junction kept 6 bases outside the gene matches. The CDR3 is CASSPGTSGRHYNEQFF. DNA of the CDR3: TGTGCCAGCAGCCCAGGGACTAGCGGGAGGCACTACAATGAGCAGTTCTTC.

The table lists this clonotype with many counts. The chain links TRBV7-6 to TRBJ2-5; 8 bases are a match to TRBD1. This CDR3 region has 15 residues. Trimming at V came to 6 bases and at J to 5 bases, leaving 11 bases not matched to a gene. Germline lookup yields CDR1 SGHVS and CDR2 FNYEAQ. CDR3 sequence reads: CASRRDRHVSETQYF. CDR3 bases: TGTGCCAGCAGACGGGACAGGCACGTGAGCGAGACCCAGTACTTC.

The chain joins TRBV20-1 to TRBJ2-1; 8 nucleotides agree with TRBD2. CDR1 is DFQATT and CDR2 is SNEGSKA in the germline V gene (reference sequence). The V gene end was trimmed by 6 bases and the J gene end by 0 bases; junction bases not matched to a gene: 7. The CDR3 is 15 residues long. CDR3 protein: CSARAGDDSYNEQFF. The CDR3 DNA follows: TGCAGTGCCCGAGCGGGGGATGACTCCTACAATGAGCAGTTCTTC.

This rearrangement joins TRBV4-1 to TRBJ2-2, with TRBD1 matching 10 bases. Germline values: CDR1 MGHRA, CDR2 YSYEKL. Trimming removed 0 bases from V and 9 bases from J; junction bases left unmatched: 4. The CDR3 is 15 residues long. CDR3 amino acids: CASSQDRDRGRELFF. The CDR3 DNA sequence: TGCGCCAGCAGCCAAGACCGGGACAGGGGCCGGGAGCTGTTTTTT.

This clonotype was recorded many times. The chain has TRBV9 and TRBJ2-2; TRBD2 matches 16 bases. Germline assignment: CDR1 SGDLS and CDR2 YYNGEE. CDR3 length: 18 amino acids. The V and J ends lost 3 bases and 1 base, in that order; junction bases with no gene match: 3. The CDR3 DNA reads TGTGCCAGCAGCGGGGGACTAGCGGGAGGGATGAACACCGGGGAGCTGTTTTTT. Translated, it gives CASSGGLAGGMNTGELFF.

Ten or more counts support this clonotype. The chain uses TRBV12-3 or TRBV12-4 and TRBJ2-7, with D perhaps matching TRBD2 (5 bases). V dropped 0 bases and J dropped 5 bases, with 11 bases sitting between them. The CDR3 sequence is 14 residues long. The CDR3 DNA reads TGTGCCAGCAGTTTAGCGGGAGCTGCCAACGAGCAGTACTTC. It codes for CASSLAGAANEQYF.

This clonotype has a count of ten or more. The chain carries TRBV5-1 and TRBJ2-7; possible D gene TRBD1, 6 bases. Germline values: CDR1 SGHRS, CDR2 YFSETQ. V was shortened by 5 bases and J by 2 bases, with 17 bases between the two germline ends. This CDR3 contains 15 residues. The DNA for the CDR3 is TGCGCCAGCAGACCCGACAGGCCCTTAACCTACGAGCAGTACTTC. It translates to CASRPDRPLTYEQYF.

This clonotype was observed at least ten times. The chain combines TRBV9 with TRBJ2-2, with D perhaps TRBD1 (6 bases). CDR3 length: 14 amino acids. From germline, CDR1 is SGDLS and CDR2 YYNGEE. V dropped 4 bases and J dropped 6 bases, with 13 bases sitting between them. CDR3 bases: TGTGCCAGCAGCCCTCAGGGGCGCGCCGGGGAGCTGTTTTTT. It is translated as CASSPQGRAGELFF.

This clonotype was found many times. CDR3 amino acids: CASSIRGYNSPLHF. The DNA for the CDR3 is TGTGCCAGCAGTATCAGGGGCTATAATTCACCCCTCCACTTT. V gene TRBV12-3 or TRBV12-4 combines with J gene TRBJ1-6, with a weak D call TRBD1 (6 bases). The CDR3 runs 14 residues. The ends were cut back, 5 bases at V and 3 bases at J, with 8 bases in the middle.